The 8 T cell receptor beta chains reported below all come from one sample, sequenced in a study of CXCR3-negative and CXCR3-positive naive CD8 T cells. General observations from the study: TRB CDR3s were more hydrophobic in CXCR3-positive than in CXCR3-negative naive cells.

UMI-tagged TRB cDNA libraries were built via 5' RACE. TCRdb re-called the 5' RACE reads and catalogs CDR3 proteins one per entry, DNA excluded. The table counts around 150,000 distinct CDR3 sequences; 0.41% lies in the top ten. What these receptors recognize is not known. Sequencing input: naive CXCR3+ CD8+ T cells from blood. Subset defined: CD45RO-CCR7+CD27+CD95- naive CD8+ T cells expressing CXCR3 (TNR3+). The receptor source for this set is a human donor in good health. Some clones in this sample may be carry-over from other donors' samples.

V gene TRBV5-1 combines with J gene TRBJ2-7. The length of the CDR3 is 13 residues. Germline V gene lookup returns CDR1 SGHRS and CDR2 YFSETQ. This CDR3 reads CASSLASPYEQYF.

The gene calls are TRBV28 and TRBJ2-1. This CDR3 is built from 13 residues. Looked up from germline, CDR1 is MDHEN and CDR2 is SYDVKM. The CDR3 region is CASSKNLYNEQFF.

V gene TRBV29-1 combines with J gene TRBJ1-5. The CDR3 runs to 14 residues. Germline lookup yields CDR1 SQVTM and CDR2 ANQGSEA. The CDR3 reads CSVEDVQVDQPQHF.

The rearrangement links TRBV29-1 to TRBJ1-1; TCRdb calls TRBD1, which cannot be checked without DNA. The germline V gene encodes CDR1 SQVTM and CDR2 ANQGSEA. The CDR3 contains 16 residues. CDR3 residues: CSVEDWTGLVTTEAFF.

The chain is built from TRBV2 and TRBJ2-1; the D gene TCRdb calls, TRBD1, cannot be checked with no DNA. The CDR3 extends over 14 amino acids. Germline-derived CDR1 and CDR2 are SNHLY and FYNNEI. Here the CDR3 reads CASSGQGSYNEQFF.

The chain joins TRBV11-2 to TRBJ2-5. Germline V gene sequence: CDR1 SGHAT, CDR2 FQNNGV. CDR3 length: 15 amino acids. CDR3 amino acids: CASSEGFSVQETQYF.

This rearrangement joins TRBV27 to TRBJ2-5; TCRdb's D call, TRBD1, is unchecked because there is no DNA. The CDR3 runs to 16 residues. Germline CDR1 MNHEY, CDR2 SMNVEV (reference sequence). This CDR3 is CASSLYGRGFQETQYF.

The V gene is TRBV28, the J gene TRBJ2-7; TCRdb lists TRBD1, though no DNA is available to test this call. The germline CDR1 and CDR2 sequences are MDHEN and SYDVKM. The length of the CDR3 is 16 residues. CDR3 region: CASSLQGAGLGYEQYF.